Listed below are T cell receptor beta chains from one sample, sequenced in a study of identical twins. TCRdb passed the 5' RACE reads through MiXCR, listing each CDR3 protein once. Seen here are roughly 1.6 million distinct CDR3 sequences, under 35% observed once, and the top ten hold 0.25% to 0.3%. The sample taken for sequencing was cord blood. The source is a newborn girl in good health. CDR3s include the opening cysteine and the closing phenylalanine or tryptophan. Fields, in order: V gene, D gene, J gene, clone size, CDR3 protein, CDR3 DNA. A D gene is named only where the DNA matches it firmly. Clone size is shown for a subset of rows, as once, few, many or a class of expanded clone.

>TRBV4-2|.|TRBJ2-7|many
CASSQDRRSYEQYF
TGTGCCAGCAGCCAAGATCGGCGATCCTACGAGCAGTACTTC
>TRBV29-1|.|TRBJ1-1|few
CSVKGWNTEAFF
TGCAGCGTCAAGGGGTGGAACACTGAAGCTTTCTTT
>TRBV20-1|.|TRBJ1-1|few
CSAVGLTEAFF
TGCAGTGCCGTAGGTCTAACTGAAGCTTTCTTT
>TRBV12-3/TRBV12-4|TRBD2|TRBJ2-7|.
CASISGLEAWDEQYF
TGTGCCAGCATTTCCGGACTAGAAGCGTGGGACGAGCAGTACTTC
>TRBV20-1|TRBD2|TRBJ2-7|.
CSARTSGAHEQYF
TGCAGTGCTAGGACTAGCGGGGCGCACGAGCAGTACTTC
>TRBV29-1|TRBD2|TRBJ2-7|.
CSCGRGTQEAQYF
TGCAGCTGTGGGCGGGGGACTCAAGAGGCCCAGTACTTC
>TRBV7-9|.|TRBJ2-5|.
CASSLAGGLGKQYF
TGTGCCAGCAGCTTAGCTGGGGGACTCGGGAAGCAGTACTTC
>TRBV11-2|TRBD1|TRBJ2-7|few
CASTRTGTGYEQYF
TGTGCCAGCACCCGAACCGGGACAGGGTACGAGCAGTACTTC
>TRBV15|.|TRBJ2-3|few
CATSRDLAGRSTDTQYF
TGTGCCACCAGCAGAGATTTGGCGGGACGTAGCACAGATACGCAGTATTTT
>TRBV10-3|.|TRBJ2-1|few
CAISELWRGVYNEQFF
TGTGCCATCAGTGAGTTGTGGCGGGGTGTCTACAATGAGCAGTTCTTC
>TRBV29-1|.|TRBJ2-1|.
CSYRRPSPGDEQFF
TGCAGCTACAGGAGGCCTTCCCCAGGCGATGAGCAGTTCTTC
>TRBV5-5|.|TRBJ1-5|many
CASSLVRANQPQHF
TGTGCCAGCAGCTTAGTCCGGGCCAATCAGCCCCAGCATTTT
>TRBV6-1|.|TRBJ1-4|few
CASNTGAATNEKLFF
TGTGCCAGCAATACGGGGGCGGCAACTAATGAAAAACTGTTTTTT
>TRBV6-1|.|TRBJ1-2|.
CASRRPDRLYGYTF
TGTGCCAGCCGTCGCCCAGACAGACTATATGGCTACACCTTC
>TRBV24-1|.|TRBJ1-5|few
CATSDPGLINQPQHF
TGTGCCACCAGTGATCCCGGACTCATAAATCAGCCCCAGCATTTT
>TRBV2|TRBD1|TRBJ1-5|few
CARGETGVNQPQHF
TGTGCCAGGGGGGAGACAGGGGTCAATCAGCCCCAGCATTTT
>TRBV20-1|TRBD1|TRBJ1-4|.
CSARRDRVGEKLFF
TGCAGTGCTAGACGGGACAGGGTCGGTGAAAAACTGTTTTTT
>TRBV24-1|.|TRBJ1-1|few
CATSAGRDTEAFF
TGTGCCACCAGTGCGGGACGCGACACTGAAGCTTTCTTT
>TRBV19|.|TRBJ2-7|.
CASSIRLVGYEQYF
TGTGCCAGTAGTATTAGGCTAGTGGGCTACGAGCAGTACTTC
>TRBV20-1|TRBD2|TRBJ2-7|.
CSASELGLANSYEQYF
TGCAGTGCTAGCGAACTGGGACTAGCGAACTCCTACGAGCAGTACTTC
>TRBV5-1|TRBD2|TRBJ2-5|once
CASSLRVWTSGSYNEQYF
TGCGCCAGCAGCTTGAGGGTTTGGACTAGCGGGTCGTACAATGAGCAGTACTTC
>TRBV20-1|.|TRBJ2-1|.
CSAIRVEQFF
TGCAGTGCTATCCGGGTTGAGCAGTTCTTC
>TRBV6-6|TRBD2|TRBJ2-7|.
CASSRTSGRRGYEQYF
TGTGCCAGCAGTCGGACTAGCGGGAGACGAGGATACGAGCAGTACTTC
>TRBV6-5|.|TRBJ2-7|few
CASSYSGLGGLYAQYF
TGTGCCAGCAGTTACTCAGGCTTAGGGGGGCTCTACGCGCAGTACTTC
>TRBV10-3|TRBD1|TRBJ2-7|few
CAISPGTGETGEQYF
TGTGCCATCAGCCCCGGGACAGGGGAGACGGGGGAGCAGTACTTC
>TRBV29-1|.|TRBJ2-3|.
CSGRTDTQYF
TGCAGCGGCCGCACAGATACGCAGTATTTT
>TRBV7-9|.|TRBJ2-7|.
CASSHRDGYEQYF
TGTGCCAGCAGCCACAGGGACGGGTACGAGCAGTACTTC
>TRBV20-1|.|TRBJ1-1|.
CSARQATTEAFF
TGCAGTGCCCGACAGGCGACCACTGAAGCTTTCTTT
>TRBV20-1|.|TRBJ1-1|.
CSATVILAADTEAFF
TGCAGTGCTACCGTTATCCTCGCGGCTGACACTGAAGCTTTCTTT
>TRBV7-2|.|TRBJ1-5|.
CASSLVTAQGPQHF
TGTGCCAGCAGCTTAGTGACGGCCCAGGGGCCCCAGCATTTT
>TRBV10-3|.|TRBJ2-1|.
CAIRTYAGKRDNEQFF
TGTGCCATCAGAACTTACGCGGGGAAACGTGACAATGAGCAGTTCTTC
>TRBV12-3/TRBV12-4|.|TRBJ1-2|few
CASSPAPQSYGYTF
TGTGCCAGCAGTCCAGCCCCACAGAGTTATGGCTACACCTTC
>TRBV29-1|.|TRBJ2-3|.
CSASIAVDTQYF
TGCAGCGCATCAATAGCGGTAGATACGCAGTATTTT
>TRBV20-1|.|TRBJ1-5|.
CSARQGRVSNQPQHF
TGCAGTGCTAGACAGGGACGGGTTAGCAATCAGCCCCAGCATTTT
>TRBV20-1|.|TRBJ1-2|.
CSAETRDGYGYTF
TGCAGTGCCGAAACCCGGGACGGCTATGGCTACACCTTC
>TRBV29-1|TRBD1|TRBJ2-7|once
CSVTGVGAYEQYF
TGCAGCGTGACAGGGGTTGGGGCCTACGAGCAGTACTTC
>TRBV7-9|.|TRBJ1-2|.
CASSLSDKTNYGYTF
TGTGCCAGCAGCTTGTCAGACAAGACTAACTATGGCTACACCTTC
>TRBV25-1|.|TRBJ2-7|few
CASSETLSSYEQYF
TGTGCCAGCAGCGAGACCTTGAGCTCCTACGAGCAGTACTTC
>TRBV4-1|.|TRBJ2-2|many
CASSQVAGELFF
TGTGCCAGCAGCCAAGTGGCCGGGGAGCTGTTTTTT
>TRBV20-1|.|TRBJ1-1|.
CSAKSGSTEAFF
TGCAGTGCCAAATCAGGGAGCACTGAAGCTTTCTTT